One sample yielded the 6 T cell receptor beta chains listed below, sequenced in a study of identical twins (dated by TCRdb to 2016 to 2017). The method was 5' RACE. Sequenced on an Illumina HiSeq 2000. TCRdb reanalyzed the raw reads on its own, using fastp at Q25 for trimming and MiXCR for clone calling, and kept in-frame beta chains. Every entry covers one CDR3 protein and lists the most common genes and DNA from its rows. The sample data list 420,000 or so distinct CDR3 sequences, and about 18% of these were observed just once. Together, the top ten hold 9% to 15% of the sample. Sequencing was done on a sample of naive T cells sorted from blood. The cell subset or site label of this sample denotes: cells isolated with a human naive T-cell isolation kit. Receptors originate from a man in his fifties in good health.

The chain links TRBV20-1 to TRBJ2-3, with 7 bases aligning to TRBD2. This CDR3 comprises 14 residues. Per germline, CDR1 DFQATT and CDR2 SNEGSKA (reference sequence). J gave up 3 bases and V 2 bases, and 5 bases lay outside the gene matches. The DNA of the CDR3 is TGCAGTGCTAGATCCTGGGAGGGGACAGATACGCAGTATTTT. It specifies CSARSWEGTDTQYF.

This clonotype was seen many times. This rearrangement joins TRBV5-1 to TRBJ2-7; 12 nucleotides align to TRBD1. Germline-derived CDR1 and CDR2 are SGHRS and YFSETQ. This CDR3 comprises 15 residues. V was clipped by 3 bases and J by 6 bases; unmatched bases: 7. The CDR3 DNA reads TGCGCCAGCAGCTGGATGGGACAGGGGGCGGTCGAGCAGTACTTC. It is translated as CASSWMGQGAVEQYF.

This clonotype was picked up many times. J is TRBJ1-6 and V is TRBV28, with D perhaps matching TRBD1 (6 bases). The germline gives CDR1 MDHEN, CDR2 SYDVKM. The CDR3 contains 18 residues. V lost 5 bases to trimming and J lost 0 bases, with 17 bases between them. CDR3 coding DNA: TGTGCCAGCAGTCCACTCATGGACAGTCACTCCTATAATTCACCCCTCCACTTT. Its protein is CASSPLMDSHSYNSPLHF.

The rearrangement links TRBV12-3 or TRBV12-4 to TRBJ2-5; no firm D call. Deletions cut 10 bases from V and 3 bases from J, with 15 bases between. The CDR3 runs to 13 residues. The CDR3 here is CATLANDEETQYF. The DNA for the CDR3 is TGTGCCACCCTCGCAAACGACGAAGAGACCCAGTACTTC.

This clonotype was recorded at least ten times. The CDR3 loop is CASSPLSGRTDTQYF. In DNA form, the CDR3 reads TGTGCCAGCTCACCACTGTCGGGGCGCACAGATACGCAGTATTTT. The J gene is TRBJ2-3, the V gene TRBV18; D assignment may be TRBD1 or TRBD2 (5 bases each). This CDR3 has 15 residues. CDR1 KGHSH and CDR2 LQKENI come from the germline V gene. Trimming shortened V by 1 base and J by 1 base, and 9 bases separated the two germline ends.

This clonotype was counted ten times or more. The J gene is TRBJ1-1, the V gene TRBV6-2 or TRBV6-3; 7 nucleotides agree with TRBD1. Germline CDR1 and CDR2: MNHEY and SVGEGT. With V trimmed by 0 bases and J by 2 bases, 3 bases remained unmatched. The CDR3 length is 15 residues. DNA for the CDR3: TGTGCCAGCAGTTACTCGGGACAGCCAAACACTGAAGCTTTCTTT. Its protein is CASSYSGQPNTEAFF.